This TCR beta chain stems from a study of cytomegalovirus exposure and HLA in healthy donors. Notes on the study in general: An analysis was carried out at a later point. It showed that HLA-associated TCR beta chains were more clonally expanded than equally common non-associated chains. The listing of about 150 TCR beta chains classed them as cytomegalovirus-associated. Earlier results showed most TCR beta V segments being productive about 90% or about 30% of the time.

As concerns this clone: The antigen remains undetermined.

CDR3 length: 19 amino acids. Germline-derived CDR1 and CDR2 are SGHRS and YFSETQ. The V end was cut by 4 bases, the J end by 0 bases, with 20 bases between. PCR amplification relied on 60 Vbeta primers (plus 13 Jbeta primers). Sequenced by immunoSEQ multiplex PCR; TCRdb stores in-frame clones only, minus some. The table has more than 30,000 clones, just under 75% seen once; the top ten hold roughly 6.7%. Healthy bone marrow donors made up the cohort. The genes are TRBV5-1 and TRBJ2-6; a possible D gene is TRBD1 (6 bases). The specimen sequenced was PBMCs. The receptor comes from a man in his thirties or forties in good health and CMV-seronegative. In DNA form, the CDR3 reads TGCGCCAGCAGCCAGTGGACAGAAAGACGAACCTCTGGGGCCAACGTCCTGACTTTC. It translates to CASSQWTERRTSGANVLTF.